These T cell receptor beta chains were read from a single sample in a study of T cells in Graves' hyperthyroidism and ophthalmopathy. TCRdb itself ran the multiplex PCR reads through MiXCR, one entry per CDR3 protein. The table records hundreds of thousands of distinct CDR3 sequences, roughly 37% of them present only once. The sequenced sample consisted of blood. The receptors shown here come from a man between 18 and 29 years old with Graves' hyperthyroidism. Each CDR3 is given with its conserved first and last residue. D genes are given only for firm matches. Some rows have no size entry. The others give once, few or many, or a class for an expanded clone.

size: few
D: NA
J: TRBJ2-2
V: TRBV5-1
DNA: TGCGCCAGCAGCTTGCCGAGCGGCGCGAACACCGGGGAGCTGTTTTTT
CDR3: CASSLPSGANTGELFF

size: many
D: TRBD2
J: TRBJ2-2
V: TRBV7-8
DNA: TGTGCCAGCAGCTTAGTCGAGGGAGGGGTCACCGGGGAGCTGTTTTTT
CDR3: CASSLVEGGVTGELFF

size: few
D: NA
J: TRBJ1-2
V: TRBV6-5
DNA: TGTGCCAGCAGTTACTCGAAGTGGGTGGATGGCTACACCTTC
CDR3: CASSYSKWVDGYTF

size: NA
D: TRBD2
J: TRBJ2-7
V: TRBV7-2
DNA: TGTGCCAGCAGCTCCACTAGCGGGAGTCAGTACGAGCAGTACTTC
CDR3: CASSSTSGSQYEQYF

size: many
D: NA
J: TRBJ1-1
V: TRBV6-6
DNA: TGTGCCAGCAATCCAGAGGCGGGGAGAATGACTTTCTTT
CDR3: CASNPEAGRMTFF

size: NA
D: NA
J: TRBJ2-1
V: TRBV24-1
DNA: TGTGCCACCAGTGATTTGAGGGCGAATGAGCAGTTCTTC
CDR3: CATSDLRANEQFF

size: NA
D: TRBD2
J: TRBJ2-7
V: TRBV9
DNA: TGTGCCAGCAGCGTAGCGCCAGCGGGGTTACTATACGAGCAGTACTTC
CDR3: CASSVAPAGLLYEQYF

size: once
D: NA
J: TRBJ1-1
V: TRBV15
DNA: TGTGCCACCAGCAGCGTTGAGTCTAGGGGGAACACTGAAGCTTTCTTT
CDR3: CATSSVESRGNTEAFF

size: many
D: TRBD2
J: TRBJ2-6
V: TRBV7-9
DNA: TGTGCCAGCAGCTCGAGCGGGAGGGCCAGCGGGGCCAACGTCCTGACTTTC
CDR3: CASSSSGRASGANVLTF

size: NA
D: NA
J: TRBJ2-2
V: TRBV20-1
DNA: TGCAGTGCTAGGGAGGGACAGGGGGAGCTGTTTTTT
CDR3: CSAREGQGELFF

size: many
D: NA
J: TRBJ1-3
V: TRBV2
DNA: TGTGCCAGCAGCACCTTAAGAGGAAACACCATATATTTT
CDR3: CASSTLRGNTIYF

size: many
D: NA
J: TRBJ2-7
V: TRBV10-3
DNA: TGTGCCATCAGTGATATCGGGGGTTGGGAGCAGTACTTC
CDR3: CAISDIGGWEQYF

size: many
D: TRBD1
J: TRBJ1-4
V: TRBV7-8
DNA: TGTGCCAGCAGCGGGACAGCAACTAATGAAAAACTGTTTTTT
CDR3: CASSGTATNEKLFF

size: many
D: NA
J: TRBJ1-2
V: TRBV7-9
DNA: TGTGCCAGCAGCTTAGCGGGGCGGCGTCATTATGGCTACACCTTC
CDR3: CASSLAGRRHYGYTF

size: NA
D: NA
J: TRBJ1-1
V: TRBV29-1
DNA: TGCAGCTTCTTCGGGCACACTGAAGCTTTCTTT
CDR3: CSFFGHTEAFF

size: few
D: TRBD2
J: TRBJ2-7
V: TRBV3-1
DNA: TGTGCCAGCAGCCAAGATCGGATGGGGGGGTCCGAGCAGTACTTC
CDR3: CASSQDRMGGSEQYF

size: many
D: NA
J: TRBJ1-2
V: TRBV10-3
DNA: TGTGCCATCAGTGAGTCGAGCAGGGGAGGCATCTGGACCTTC
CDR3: CAISESSRGGIWTF

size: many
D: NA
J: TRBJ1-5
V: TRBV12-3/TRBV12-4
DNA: TGTGCCAGCGCTTGGGGAGGGCAGCCCCAGCATTTT
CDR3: CASAWGGQPQHF

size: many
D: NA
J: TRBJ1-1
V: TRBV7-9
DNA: TGTGCCAGCACCCCTCCCTCCGAAGCTTTCTTT
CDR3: CASTPPSEAFF

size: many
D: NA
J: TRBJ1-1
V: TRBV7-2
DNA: TGTGCCAGCAGCTCAGTCGCGGGATATGGAAACACTGAAGCTTTCTTT
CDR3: CASSSVAGYGNTEAFF

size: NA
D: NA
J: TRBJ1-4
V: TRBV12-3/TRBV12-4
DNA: TGTGCCAGCCGGTTTAATGAAAAACTGTTTTTT
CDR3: CASRFNEKLFF

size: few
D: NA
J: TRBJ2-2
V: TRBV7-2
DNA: TGTGCCAGCAGCTTAGGTCTTTGGCGGGTTAACACCGGGGAGCTGTTTTTT
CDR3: CASSLGLWRVNTGELFF

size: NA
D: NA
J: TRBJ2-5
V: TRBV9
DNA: TGTGCCAGCAGCGCGGACGGGGGGCACCAAGAGACCCAGTACTTC
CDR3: CASSADGGHQETQYF

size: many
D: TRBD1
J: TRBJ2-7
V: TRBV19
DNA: TGTGCCTGCGGGACAGGGTGGTACGAGCAGTACTTC
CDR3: CACGTGWYEQYF

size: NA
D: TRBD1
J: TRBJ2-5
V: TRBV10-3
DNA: TGTGCCATCAGCGAGGACAGGACGGCGCAAGAGACCCAGTACTTC
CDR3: CAISEDRTAQETQYF